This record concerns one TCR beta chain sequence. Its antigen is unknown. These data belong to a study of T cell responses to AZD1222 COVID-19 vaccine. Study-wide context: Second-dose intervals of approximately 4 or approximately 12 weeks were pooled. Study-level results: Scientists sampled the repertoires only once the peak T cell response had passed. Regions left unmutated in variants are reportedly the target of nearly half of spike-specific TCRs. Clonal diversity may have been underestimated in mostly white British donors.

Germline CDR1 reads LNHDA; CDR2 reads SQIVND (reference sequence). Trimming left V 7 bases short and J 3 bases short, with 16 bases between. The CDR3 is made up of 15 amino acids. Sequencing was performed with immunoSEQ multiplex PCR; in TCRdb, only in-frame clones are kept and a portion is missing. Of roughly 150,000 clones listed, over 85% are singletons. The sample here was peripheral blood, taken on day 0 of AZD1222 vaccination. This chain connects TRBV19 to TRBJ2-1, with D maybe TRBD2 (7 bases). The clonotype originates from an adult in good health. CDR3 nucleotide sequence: TGTGCCAGTATGGGGGGGGGCCTTGTCTACAATGAGCAGTTCTTC. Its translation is CASMGGGLVYNEQFF. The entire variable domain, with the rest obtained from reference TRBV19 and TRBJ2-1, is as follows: DGGITQSPKYLFRKEGQNVTLSCEQNLNHDAMYWYRQDPGQGLRLIYYSQIVNDFQKGDIAEGYSVSREKKESFPLTVTSAQKNPTAFYLCASMGGGLVYNEQFFGPGTRLTVL.